Reported below is one TCR beta chain. The entry originates in a study of early T cells in non-severe SARS-CoV-2 infection. Unique molecular identifiers were affixed to single, distinct cDNA molecules. MiXCR, run by TCRdb on the 5' RACE reads, gives a single entry per CDR3 protein. Of approximately 48,000 distinct CDR3 sequences in the sample, about 10% are singletons; the top ten hold about 15%. Trimming removed 4 bases at V and 9 bases at J, with 13 bases between. The CDR3 has 11 amino acids. Germline CDR1 reads GTSNPN; CDR2 reads SVGIG (reference sequence). The TCR was taken from an adult who was a healthcare worker with PCR-confirmed SARS-CoV-2 infection or an uninfected control (not recorded which). The rearrangement uses TRBV30 and TRBJ2-7; tentative D call: TRBD2 (6 bases). Sequenced material: whole blood. CDR3 bases: TGTGCCTGGACTGGCGGGGCCGGGCAGTACTTC. As protein: CAWTGGAGQYF.